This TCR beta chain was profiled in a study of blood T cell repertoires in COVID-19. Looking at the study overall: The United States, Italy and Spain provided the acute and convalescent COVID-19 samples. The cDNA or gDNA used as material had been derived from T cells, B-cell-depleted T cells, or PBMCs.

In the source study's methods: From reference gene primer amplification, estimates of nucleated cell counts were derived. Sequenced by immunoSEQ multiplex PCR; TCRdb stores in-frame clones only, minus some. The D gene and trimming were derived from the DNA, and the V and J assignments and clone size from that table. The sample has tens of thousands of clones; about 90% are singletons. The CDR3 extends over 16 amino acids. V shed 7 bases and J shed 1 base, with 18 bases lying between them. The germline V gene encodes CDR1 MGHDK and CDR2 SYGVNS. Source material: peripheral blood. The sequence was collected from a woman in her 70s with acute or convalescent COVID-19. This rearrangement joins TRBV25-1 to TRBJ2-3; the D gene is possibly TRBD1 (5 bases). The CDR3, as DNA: TGTGCCAGCATGGCGGTAAGGGGCGCGGGCACAGATACGCAGTATTTT. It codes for CASMAVRGAGTDTQYF.